Below, 29 T cell receptor beta chains from the same sample are listed, as sequenced in a study of T cells expressing NK-cell markers. TCRdb reprocessed the 5' RACE reads and reports one entry per CDR3 protein, with no DNA. In all, the sample yields fewer than 550,000 distinct CDR3 sequences. The specimen sequenced was blood T cells: a sorted CD56 or NKG2C T cell subset, CD4+ or CD8+ T cells, or bulk PBMC T cells (not recorded which). The receptors here all came from a woman aged 45-65 years in good health.

The rearrangement links TRBV12-3 or TRBV12-4 to TRBJ1-2. The CDR3 consists of 13 residues. CDR3 sequence reads: CASSFVENYGYTF.

The rearrangement joins TRBV28 to TRBJ2-4; TCRdb proposes TRBD1, but this gene call is untestable without DNA. The CDR3 is 15 amino acids. CDR1 is MDHEN and CDR2 is SYDVKM in the germline V gene. CDR3 sequence: CASSQTGNVKNIQYF.

The rearrangement uses TRBV5-1 and TRBJ1-1. Germline values: CDR1 SGHRS, CDR2 YFSETQ. The CDR3 covers 13 residues. The chain's CDR3 is CASSVLTDTEAFF.

The chain combines TRBV6-5 with TRBJ1-1. Germline V gene lookup returns CDR1 MNHEY and CDR2 SVGAGI. The CDR3 runs to 12 residues. CDR3 sequence reads: CASAMGNTEAFF.

The chain combines TRBV4-1 with TRBJ1-6; TCRdb proposes TRBD1, but this gene call is untestable without DNA. CDR1 and CDR2 from the germline V gene are MGHRA and YSYEKL. This CDR3 is built from 16 residues. CDR3 loop: CASSQDRQGKNSPLHF.

This chain links TRBV12-3 or TRBV12-4 with TRBJ1-1; the TRBD1 assignment by TCRdb is unverifiable without DNA. This CDR3 is 16 amino acids long. The CDR3: CASSRLSGGGNTEAFF.

The rearrangement links TRBV6-1 to TRBJ2-7. Germline loops: CDR1 MNHNS, CDR2 SASEGT. There are 14 residues in the CDR3. The chain's CDR3 is CASSGTRGSYEQYF.

The chain has TRBV14 and TRBJ1-1; TCRdb's D call of TRBD1 is untestable without DNA. The CDR3 totals 15 residues. The germline CDR1 and CDR2 sequences are SGHDN and FVKESK. The CDR3 sequence is CASSRRTGPTSEAFF.

The chain employs TRBV11-3 and TRBJ2-2; TCRdb's assignment of TRBD1 cannot be checked, as there is no DNA. CDR1 SGHNT and CDR2 YENEEA come from the germline V gene. The CDR3 is 16 residues long. Here the CDR3 reads CASSLDGRRGTGELFF.

The chain recombines TRBV12-3 or TRBV12-4 with TRBJ2-1; absent DNA, TCRdb's TRBD1 call cannot be checked. The CDR3 length is 15 residues. CDR3 amino acids: CASRPGGSGWNEQFF.

V gene TRBV15 combines with J gene TRBJ2-1; TCRdb outputs TRBD2, but without DNA this stays unchecked. The CDR3 contains 15 residues. Germline CDR1 LNHNV, CDR2 YYDKDF (reference sequence). This CDR3 reads CATSRDGTSGNRWFF. Based on the CDR3 plus reference TRBV15 and TRBJ2-1, the full variable domain is DAMVIQNPRYQVTQFGKPVTLSCSQTLNHNVMYWYQQKSSQAPKLLFHYYDKDFNNEADTPDNFQSRRPNTSFCFLDIRSPGLGDTAMYLCATSRDGTSGNRWFFGPGTRLTVL.

The chain recombines TRBV11-2 with TRBJ2-7; the TCRdb D gene call, TRBD1, has no DNA to confirm it. The CDR3 consists of 17 residues. Germline CDR1 is SGHAT and CDR2 is FQNNGV. The CDR3 protein is CASSLLLGTGITYEQYF.

The J gene is TRBJ1-2, the V gene TRBV12-3 or TRBV12-4. There are 14 residues in the CDR3. Here the CDR3 reads CASSLAAGAIGYTF.

The chain is built from TRBV15 and TRBJ2-3; TCRdb indicates TRBD1, and absent DNA this call remains unverified. The germline V gene has CDR1 LNHNV and CDR2 YYDKDF (reference sequence). The CDR3 covers 15 residues. CDR3 sequence: CATSTRTGGTDTQYF.

The chain links TRBV5-1 to TRBJ1-2; the TRBD1 assignment by TCRdb is unverifiable without DNA. The germline V gene has CDR1 SGHRS and CDR2 YFSETQ. This CDR3 is built from 12 residues. CDR3 sequence reads: CASSTPGTGYTF.

This chain's CDR3 is CASSPAGTPNYGYTF. The J gene is TRBJ1-2, the V gene TRBV5-1; TCRdb outputs TRBD1, but without DNA this stays unchecked. The CDR3 sequence is 15 residues long. Germline V gene data show CDR1 as SGHRS and CDR2 as YFSETQ.

The chain carries TRBV7-9 and TRBJ2-5; TCRdb reports TRBD1, a call that lacks DNA to check it against. Germline V lookup: CDR1 SEHNR, CDR2 FQNEAQ (reference sequence). This CDR3 is 17 amino acids long. The CDR3 loop reads CASSPRFNRGEEETQYF.

The gene calls are TRBV29-1 and TRBJ2-1; lacking DNA, the TRBD1 call made by TCRdb goes unchecked. Germline loops: CDR1 SQVTM, CDR2 ANQGSEA. CDR3 length: 13 residues. The CDR3 is CSAGVEAGNEQFF.

The chain couples TRBV9 to TRBJ2-2; TCRdb outputs TRBD2, but without DNA this stays unchecked. The CDR3 sequence is 15 residues long. CDR1 is SGDLS, CDR2 YYNGEE, per germline. CDR3 sequence reads: CASSVVAEGVGELFF.

The V and J genes are TRBV4-1 and TRBJ2-3; TCRdb reports TRBD1, a call that lacks DNA to check it against. The CDR3 totals 16 residues. The germline V gene encodes CDR1 MGHRA and CDR2 YSYEKL. This chain's CDR3 is CASSRQSGGNTDTQYF.

The chain combines TRBV12-3 or TRBV12-4 with TRBJ2-5. The CDR3 is 11 amino acids. The CDR3 protein is CASSGDETQYF.

CDR3 residues: CSAPSSQGAYSYNEQFF. The chain recombines TRBV20-1 with TRBJ2-1; the TCRdb call, TRBD2, lacks DNA for checking. The CDR3 sequence is 17 residues long. Looked up from germline, CDR1 is DFQATT and CDR2 is SNEGSKA (reference sequence).

The chain combines TRBV20-1 with TRBJ2-5. The CDR3 runs 11 residues. CDR1 is DFQATT and CDR2 is SNEGSKA in the germline V gene (reference sequence). CDR3 loop: CSAPVVETQYF.

The CDR3 is CASRPTPGPNEQFF. The chain recombines TRBV5-4 with TRBJ2-1; TCRdb outputs TRBD1, but without DNA this stays unchecked. Germline V gene lookup returns CDR1 SGHNT and CDR2 YYREEE (reference sequence). The CDR3 loop spans 14 amino acids.

The CDR3 loop reads CSARAWPGTQYF. This chain uses TRBV20-1 with TRBJ2-3; the D call of TRBD1 rests on TCRdb alone, since no DNA is present to check it. Germline values: CDR1 DFQATT, CDR2 SNEGSKA (reference sequence). This CDR3 spans 12 amino acids.

The chain carries TRBV11-3 and TRBJ2-2; TCRdb gives TRBD1 as the D gene, but with no DNA this cannot be confirmed. The CDR3 contains 13 residues. Germline assignment: CDR1 SGHNT and CDR2 YENEEA. This chain's CDR3 is CASTGQNTGELFF.

This chain joins TRBV29-1 and TRBJ1-2. This CDR3 has 12 amino acids. CDR1 SQVTM and CDR2 ANQGSEA come from the germline V gene. This chain's CDR3 is CSVELTYHGYTF.

The chain has TRBV12-5 and TRBJ1-1. From germline, CDR1 is LGHNT and CDR2 FRNRAP. The CDR3 sequence is 16 residues long. CDR3 protein: CASGRRTGYLNTEAFF.

The gene calls are TRBV24-1 and TRBJ2-2. CDR1 is KGHDR, CDR2 SFDVKD, per germline. CDR3 length equals 15 residues. The CDR3 loop reads CATSDLSKNTGELFF.